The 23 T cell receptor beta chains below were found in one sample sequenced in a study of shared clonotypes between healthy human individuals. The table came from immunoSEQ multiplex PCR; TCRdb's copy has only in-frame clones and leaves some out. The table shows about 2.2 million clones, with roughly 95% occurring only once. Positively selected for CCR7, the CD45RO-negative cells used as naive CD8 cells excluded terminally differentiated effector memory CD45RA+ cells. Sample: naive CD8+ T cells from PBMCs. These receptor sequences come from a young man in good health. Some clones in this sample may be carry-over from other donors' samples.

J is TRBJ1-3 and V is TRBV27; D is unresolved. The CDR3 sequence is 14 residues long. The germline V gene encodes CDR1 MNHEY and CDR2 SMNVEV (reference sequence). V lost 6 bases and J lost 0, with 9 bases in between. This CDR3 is CASRTEYSGNTIYF. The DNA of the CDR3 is TGTGCCAGCAGAACAGAGTACTCTGGAAACACCATATATTTT.

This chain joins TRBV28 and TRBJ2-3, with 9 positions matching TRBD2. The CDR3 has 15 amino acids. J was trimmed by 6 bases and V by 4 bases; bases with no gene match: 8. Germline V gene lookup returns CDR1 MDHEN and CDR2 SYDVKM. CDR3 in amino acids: CASSSLAGPIDTQYF. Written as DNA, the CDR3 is TGTGCCAGCAGTTCCCTAGCGGGGCCAATCGATACGCAGTATTTT. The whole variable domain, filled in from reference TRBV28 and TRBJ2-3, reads DVKVTQSSRYLVKRTGEKVFLECVQDMDHENMFWYRQDPGLGLRLIYFSYDVKMKEKGDIPEGYSVSREKKERFSLILESASTNQTSMYLCASSSLAGPIDTQYFGPGTRLTVL.

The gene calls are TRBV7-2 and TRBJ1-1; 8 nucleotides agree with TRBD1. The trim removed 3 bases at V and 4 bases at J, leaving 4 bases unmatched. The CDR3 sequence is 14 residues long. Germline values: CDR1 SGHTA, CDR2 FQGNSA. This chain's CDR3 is CASSFTGTGTEAFF. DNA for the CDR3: TGTGCCAGCAGCTTCACCGGGACAGGCACTGAAGCTTTCTTT.

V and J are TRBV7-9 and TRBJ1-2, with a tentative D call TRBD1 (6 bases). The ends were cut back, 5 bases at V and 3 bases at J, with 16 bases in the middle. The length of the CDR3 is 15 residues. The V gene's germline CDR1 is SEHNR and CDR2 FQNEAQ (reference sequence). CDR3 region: CASSPRTVFDYGYTF. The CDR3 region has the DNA TGTGCCAGCAGCCCGAGGACAGTTTTCGACTATGGCTACACCTTC.

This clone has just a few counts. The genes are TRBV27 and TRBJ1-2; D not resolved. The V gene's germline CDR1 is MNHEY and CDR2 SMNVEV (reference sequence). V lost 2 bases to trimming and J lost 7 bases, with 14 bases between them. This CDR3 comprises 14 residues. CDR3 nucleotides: TGTGCCAGCAGTTTACGGGCAATTGACCCTGGCTACACCTTC. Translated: CASSLRAIDPGYTF.

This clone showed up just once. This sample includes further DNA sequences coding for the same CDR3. DNA of the CDR3: TGTGCCAGTAGTATAGTTGGGACAGATAATCAGCCCCAGCATTTT. This sequence encodes CASSIVGTDNQPQHF. J is TRBJ1-5 and V is TRBV19; 7 bases agree with TRBD1. V shed 1 base, J shed 4 bases, and the junction held 4 bases outside the gene matches. The CDR3 extends over 15 amino acids. Germline V gene lookup returns CDR1 LNHDA and CDR2 SQIVND (reference sequence).

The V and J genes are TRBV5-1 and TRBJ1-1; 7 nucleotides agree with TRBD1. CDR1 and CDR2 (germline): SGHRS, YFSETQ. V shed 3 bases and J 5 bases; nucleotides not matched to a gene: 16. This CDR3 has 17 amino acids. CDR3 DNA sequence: TGCGCCAGCAGCTCCTCCGGGACAGTTAGCAGGGTTACTGAAGCTTTCTTT. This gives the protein CASSSSGTVSRVTEAFF.

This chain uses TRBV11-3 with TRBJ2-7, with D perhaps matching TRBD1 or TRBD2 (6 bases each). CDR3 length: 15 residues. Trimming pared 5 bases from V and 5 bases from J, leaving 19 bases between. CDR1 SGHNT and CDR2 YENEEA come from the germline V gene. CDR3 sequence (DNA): TGTGCCAGCAGCATTCGACAGGTCTCGGGAGACGAGCAGTACTTC. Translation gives CASSIRQVSGDEQYF.

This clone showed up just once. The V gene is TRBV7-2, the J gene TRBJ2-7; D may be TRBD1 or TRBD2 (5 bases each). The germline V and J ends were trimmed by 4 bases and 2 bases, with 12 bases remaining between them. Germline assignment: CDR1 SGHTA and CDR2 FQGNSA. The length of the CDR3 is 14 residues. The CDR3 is CASSSGTATYEQYF. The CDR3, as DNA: TGTGCCAGCAGCTCCGGGACGGCTACCTACGAGCAGTACTTC.

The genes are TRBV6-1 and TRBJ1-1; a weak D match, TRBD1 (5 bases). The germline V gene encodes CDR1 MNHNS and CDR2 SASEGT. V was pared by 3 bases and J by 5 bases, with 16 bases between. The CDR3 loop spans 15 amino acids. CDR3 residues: CASSDPRGGWTEAFF. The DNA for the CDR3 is TGTGCCAGCAGTGACCCGCGTGGGGGGTGGACTGAAGCTTTCTTT.

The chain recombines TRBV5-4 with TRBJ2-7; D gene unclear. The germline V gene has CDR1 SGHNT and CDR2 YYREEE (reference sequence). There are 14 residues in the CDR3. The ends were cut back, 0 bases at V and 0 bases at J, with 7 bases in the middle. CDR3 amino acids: CASSLGPYSYEQYF. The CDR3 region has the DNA TGTGCCAGCAGCTTGGGACCTTACTCCTACGAGCAGTACTTC. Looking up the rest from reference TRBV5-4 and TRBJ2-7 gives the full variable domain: ETGVTQSPTHLIKTRGQQVTLRCSSQSGHNTVSWYQQALGQGPQFIFQYYREEENGRGNFPPRFSGLQFPNYSSELNVNALELDDSALYLCASSLGPYSYEQYFGPGTRLTVT.

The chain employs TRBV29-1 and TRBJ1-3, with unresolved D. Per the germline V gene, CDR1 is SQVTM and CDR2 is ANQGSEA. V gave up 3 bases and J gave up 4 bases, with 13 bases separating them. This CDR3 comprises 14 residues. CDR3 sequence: CSVEVVPRGNTIYF. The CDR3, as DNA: TGCAGCGTTGAGGTCGTACCCCGGGGAAACACCATATATTTT.

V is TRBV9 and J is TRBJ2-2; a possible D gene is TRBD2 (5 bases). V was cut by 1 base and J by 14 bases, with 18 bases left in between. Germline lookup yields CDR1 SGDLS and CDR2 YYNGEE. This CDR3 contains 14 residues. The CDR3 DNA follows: TGTGCCAGCAGCGTATGGGAACGACGAGGGCGACTGTTTTTT. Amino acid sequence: CASSVWERRGRLFF.

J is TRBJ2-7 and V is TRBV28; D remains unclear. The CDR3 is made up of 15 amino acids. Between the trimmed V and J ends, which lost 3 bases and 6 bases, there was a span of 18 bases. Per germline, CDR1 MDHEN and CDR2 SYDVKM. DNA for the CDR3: TGTGCCAGCAGTTTTTCCGTAGGGATAGCCGCCGAGCAGTACTTC. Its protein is CASSFSVGIAAEQYF.

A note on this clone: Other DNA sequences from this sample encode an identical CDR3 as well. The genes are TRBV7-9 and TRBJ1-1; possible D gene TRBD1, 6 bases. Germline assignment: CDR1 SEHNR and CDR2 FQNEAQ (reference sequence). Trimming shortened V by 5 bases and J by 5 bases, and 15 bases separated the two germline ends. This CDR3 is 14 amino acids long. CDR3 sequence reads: CASSLGQGRTEAFF. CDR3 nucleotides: TGTGCCAGCAGCCTAGGTCAGGGGAGGACTGAAGCTTTCTTT.

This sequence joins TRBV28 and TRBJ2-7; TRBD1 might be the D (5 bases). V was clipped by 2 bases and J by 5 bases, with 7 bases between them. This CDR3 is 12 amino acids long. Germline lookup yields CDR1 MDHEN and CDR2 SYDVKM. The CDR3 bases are TGTGCCAGCAGTTTACAGGGTCACGAGCAGTACTTC. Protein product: CASSLQGHEQYF.

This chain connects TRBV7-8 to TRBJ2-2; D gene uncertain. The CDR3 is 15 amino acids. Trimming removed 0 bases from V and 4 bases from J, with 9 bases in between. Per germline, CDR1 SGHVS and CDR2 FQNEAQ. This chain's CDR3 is CASSLASRITGELFF. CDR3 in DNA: TGTGCCAGCAGCTTAGCGTCCCGAATCACCGGGGAGCTGTTTTTT.

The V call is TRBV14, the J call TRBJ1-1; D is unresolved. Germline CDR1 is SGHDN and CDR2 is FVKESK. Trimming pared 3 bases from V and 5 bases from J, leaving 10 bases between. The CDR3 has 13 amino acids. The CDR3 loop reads CASSQVLWTEAFF. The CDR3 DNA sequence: TGTGCCAGCAGCCAGGTTCTTTGGACTGAAGCTTTCTTT.

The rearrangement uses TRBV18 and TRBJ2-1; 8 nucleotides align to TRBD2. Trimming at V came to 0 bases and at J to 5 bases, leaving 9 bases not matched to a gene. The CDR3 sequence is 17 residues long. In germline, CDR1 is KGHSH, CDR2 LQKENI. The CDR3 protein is CASSPPGLAGTHNEQFF. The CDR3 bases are TGTGCCAGCTCACCACCGGGGTTAGCGGGAACCCACAATGAGCAGTTCTTC.

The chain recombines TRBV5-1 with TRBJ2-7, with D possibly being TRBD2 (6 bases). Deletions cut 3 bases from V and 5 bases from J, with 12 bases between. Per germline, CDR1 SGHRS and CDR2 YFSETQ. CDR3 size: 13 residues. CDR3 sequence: CASSYTGGHEQYF. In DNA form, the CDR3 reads TGCGCCAGCAGCTACACCGGGGGACACGAGCAGTACTTC.

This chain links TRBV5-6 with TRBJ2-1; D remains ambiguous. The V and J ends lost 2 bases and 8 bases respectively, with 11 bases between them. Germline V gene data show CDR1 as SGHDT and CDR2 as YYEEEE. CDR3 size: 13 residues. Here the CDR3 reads CASSLTPPHEQFF. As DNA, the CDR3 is TGTGCCAGCAGCTTAACCCCCCCCCATGAGCAGTTCTTC.

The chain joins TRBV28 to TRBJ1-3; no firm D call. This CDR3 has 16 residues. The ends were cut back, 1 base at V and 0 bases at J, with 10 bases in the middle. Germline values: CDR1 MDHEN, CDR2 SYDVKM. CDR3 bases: TGTGCCAGCAGTTTATTTCCCGGGAGCTCTGGAAACACCATATATTTT. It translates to CASSLFPGSSGNTIYF.

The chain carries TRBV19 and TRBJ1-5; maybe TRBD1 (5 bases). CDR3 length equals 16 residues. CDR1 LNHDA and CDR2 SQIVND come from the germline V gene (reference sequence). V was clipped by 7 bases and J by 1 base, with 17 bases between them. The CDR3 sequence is CASTQSGRVSNQPQHF. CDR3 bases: TGTGCCAGTACCCAGAGTGGCAGGGTGAGCAATCAGCCCCAGCATTTT.